Shown below are 2 T cell receptor beta chains from a single sample sequenced in a study of blood T cell repertoires in COVID-19. The table came from immunoSEQ multiplex PCR; TCRdb's copy has only in-frame clones and leaves some out. The profile shows approximately 150,000 clones, around 79% of them singletons. The sequenced material came from peripheral blood. These receptors all stem from a woman aged 60 to 75 with COVID-19, enrolled during active disease.

This chain connects TRBV10-2 to TRBJ2-5; D perhaps matches TRBD2 (6 bases). This CDR3 is built from 15 residues. The germline V gene encodes CDR1 WSHSY and CDR2 SAAADI. The V end was cut by 0 bases, the J end by 6 bases, with 14 bases between. The CDR3 protein is CASSESTGVGQTQYF. CDR3 in DNA: TGCGCCAGCAGTGAGTCGACGGGGGTGGGACAGACCCAGTACTTC.

J is TRBJ1-1 and V is TRBV5-5; D not resolved. Per germline, CDR1 SGHKS and CDR2 YYEKEE (reference sequence). The germline V and J ends were trimmed by 3 bases and 4 bases, with 10 bases remaining between them. This CDR3 has 13 residues. The CDR3 region is CASSSSGITEAFF. The CDR3 DNA reads TGTGCCAGCAGCTCCAGTGGCATCACTGAAGCTTTCTTT.